This T cell receptor (beta chain) was sequenced during a study of cytomegalovirus exposure and HLA in healthy donors. General study points: Sequences of the TCR beta chain were said to predict the HLA-A and HLA-B alleles of most subjects accurately.

Details on this clone: Antigen unknown.

V lost 6 bases and J lost 9; bases outside the gene matches: 10. Looked up from germline, CDR1 is MNHEY and CDR2 is SVGAGI. The CDR3 is 15 amino acids. Amplification used 60 Vbeta primers and 13 Jbeta primers. The assay was immunoSEQ multiplex PCR, and TCRdb's table has in-frame clones only and misses some. The table has some 190,000 clones, 80% to 90% seen once. This receptor was identified in a woman aged 30 to 39 in good health and CMV-seronegative. V is TRBV6-5 and J is TRBJ2-1; 11 bases align to TRBD2. Sequencing was done on a sample of PBMCs. CDR3 region: CASRELAGGPSEQFF. Here the CDR3 DNA reads TGTGCCAGCAGGGAATTAGCGGGGGGGCCGAGTGAGCAGTTCTTC.